The rows below give T cell receptor beta chains drawn from one sample of a study of blood T cell repertoires in COVID-19. Assay: immunoSEQ multiplex PCR; the TCRdb copy retains only in-frame clones and omits some. The table includes about 44,000 clones, roughly 87% detected once. The sequenced sample was peripheral blood. All receptors come from a man aged 65 to 85 with active COVID-19. The CDR3 runs from the conserved cysteine through the conserved F or W. Fields, in order: J gene, V gene, D gene, clone size, CDR3 DNA, CDR3 protein. D genes are given only for firm matches. A row's size may be missing; if present it is once, few, many or a size class.

j_call: TRBJ2-4
v_call: TRBV3-1/TRBV3-2
d_call: .
clone_size: .
cdr3_nt: TGTGCCAGCAGCCAAGGCGCAGCGAGGGCCAAAAACATTCAGTACTTC
cdr3_aa: CASSQGAARAKNIQYF

j_call: TRBJ1-4
v_call: TRBV5-3
d_call: .
clone_size: .
cdr3_nt: TGTGCCAGAAGCTCCACAGGGCGGGGGGGTGAAAAACTGTTTTTT
cdr3_aa: CARSSTGRGGEKLFF

j_call: TRBJ1-3
v_call: TRBV10-3
d_call: .
clone_size: .
cdr3_nt: TGTGCCATCAGCAGACAAGAAAACACCATATATTTT
cdr3_aa: CAISRQENTIYF

j_call: TRBJ2-5
v_call: TRBV7-7
d_call: TRBD2
clone_size: .
cdr3_nt: TGTGCTAGCAGCTCCGGACTAGCCTTGGGGGAGGAGACCCAGTACTTC
cdr3_aa: CASSSGLALGEETQYF

j_call: TRBJ1-3
v_call: TRBV18
d_call: .
clone_size: .
cdr3_nt: TGTGCCAGCTCAAACCAAGCAGGGGAAGGAAACACCATATATTTT
cdr3_aa: CASSNQAGEGNTIYF

j_call: TRBJ2-7
v_call: TRBV29-1
d_call: .
clone_size: few
cdr3_nt: TGCAGCGTTGGGACAGCCTACGAGCAGTACTTC
cdr3_aa: CSVGTAYEQYF

j_call: TRBJ2-7
v_call: TRBV6-5
d_call: TRBD2
clone_size: few
cdr3_nt: TGTGCCAGCACTTTGACTAGCGGGGCCTACGAGCAGTACTTC
cdr3_aa: CASTLTSGAYEQYF

j_call: TRBJ1-1
v_call: TRBV3-1/TRBV3-2
d_call: .
clone_size: .
cdr3_nt: TGTGCCAGCAGCCAAGACGTTGTTAGGGAGGAAGCTTTCTTT
cdr3_aa: CASSQDVVREEAFF

j_call: TRBJ1-1
v_call: TRBV19
d_call: TRBD1
clone_size: .
cdr3_nt: TGTGCCAGTAGTTCTGGACAGGTAAAGGTGGCTGAAGCTTTCTTT
cdr3_aa: CASSSGQVKVAEAFF

j_call: TRBJ1-1
v_call: TRBV7-9
d_call: .
clone_size: .
cdr3_nt: TGTGCCAGCAGCTTAGTTTTATCCCGGGGGAACACTGAAGCTTTCTTT
cdr3_aa: CASSLVLSRGNTEAFF

j_call: TRBJ2-3
v_call: TRBV5-4
d_call: TRBD2
clone_size: once
cdr3_nt: TGTGCCAGCAGCTCCGGGACTAGCGGCTTAGGCACAGATACGCAGTATTTT
cdr3_aa: CASSSGTSGLGTDTQYF

j_call: TRBJ2-7
v_call: TRBV15
d_call: TRBD1
clone_size: .
cdr3_nt: TGTGCCACCAGCACCGGGACAGGGAAATACGAGCAGTACTTC
cdr3_aa: CATSTGTGKYEQYF

j_call: TRBJ1-2
v_call: TRBV6-5
d_call: TRBD1
clone_size: .
cdr3_nt: TGTGCCAGCAGTTATGATGACAGGGACGATGGCTACACCTTC
cdr3_aa: CASSYDDRDDGYTF

j_call: TRBJ1-2
v_call: TRBV2
d_call: .
clone_size: .
cdr3_nt: TGTGCCAGCACTCAGGACAGAGACCGATATGGCTACACCTTC
cdr3_aa: CASTQDRDRYGYTF

j_call: TRBJ1-2
v_call: TRBV6-5
d_call: .
clone_size: .
cdr3_nt: TGTGCCAGCAGTTACTCGCAGGGTATGACGTATGGCTACACCTTC
cdr3_aa: CASSYSQGMTYGYTF

j_call: TRBJ2-1
v_call: TRBV5-5
d_call: TRBD1
clone_size: .
cdr3_nt: TGTGCCAGCAGCTTGACAGGGGGCCAACCTTACGGTGAGCAGTTCTTC
cdr3_aa: CASSLTGGQPYGEQFF

j_call: TRBJ1-1
v_call: TRBV6-5
d_call: .
clone_size: .
cdr3_nt: TGTGCCAGCAGGCGGACGGGGGGGGCGAAAACTGAAGCTTTCTTT
cdr3_aa: CASRRTGGAKTEAFF

j_call: TRBJ1-1
v_call: TRBV11-1
d_call: .
clone_size: .
cdr3_nt: TGTGCCAGCAGCGCCAACCGGGACTTTCCTGAAGCTTTCTTT
cdr3_aa: CASSANRDFPEAFF

j_call: TRBJ1-1
v_call: TRBV28
d_call: .
clone_size: .
cdr3_nt: TGTGCCAGCAGTTTATTAGCTAAGGAAGCTTTCTTT
cdr3_aa: CASSLLAKEAFF

j_call: TRBJ2-1
v_call: TRBV9
d_call: TRBD2
clone_size: once
cdr3_nt: TGTGCCAGCAGCGGCCACATGACTAGCGGGGTTCTCTACAATGAGCAGTTCTTC
cdr3_aa: CASSGHMTSGVLYNEQFF

j_call: TRBJ2-5
v_call: TRBV18
d_call: TRBD1
clone_size: .
cdr3_nt: TGTGCCAGTGCCTGGGACAGCCAAGAGACCCAGTACTTC
cdr3_aa: CASAWDSQETQYF

j_call: TRBJ2-1
v_call: TRBV19
d_call: TRBD2
clone_size: .
cdr3_nt: TGTGCCAGTAGTAGCGGGGGTGGCTACAATGAGCAGTTCTTC
cdr3_aa: CASSSGGGYNEQFF

j_call: TRBJ2-7
v_call: TRBV28
d_call: .
clone_size: .
cdr3_nt: TGTGCCAGCAGTACCCGGGGCGAGCAGTACTTC
cdr3_aa: CASSTRGEQYF

j_call: TRBJ1-3
v_call: TRBV9
d_call: .
clone_size: .
cdr3_nt: TGTGCCAGCAGCGTAGGTCCCGCAGGGATAGGTGGAAACACCATATATTTT
cdr3_aa: CASSVGPAGIGGNTIYF

j_call: TRBJ1-2
v_call: TRBV3-1/TRBV3-2
d_call: TRBD1
clone_size: .
cdr3_nt: TGTGCCAGCAGCCAGGACAGGGCAGTCTATGGCTACACCTTC
cdr3_aa: CASSQDRAVYGYTF

j_call: TRBJ2-1
v_call: TRBV4-1
d_call: .
clone_size: .
cdr3_nt: TGCGCCAGCAGCCAAGAAGTGTCGGCCTACAATGAGCAGTTCTTC
cdr3_aa: CASSQEVSAYNEQFF

j_call: TRBJ1-6
v_call: TRBV3-1/TRBV3-2
d_call: TRBD1
clone_size: once
cdr3_nt: TGTGCCAGCAGCCAACCGGGACAGGGAAATTCACCCCTCCACTTT
cdr3_aa: CASSQPGQGNSPLHF

j_call: TRBJ1-2
v_call: TRBV6-5
d_call: .
clone_size: .
cdr3_nt: TGTGCCAGCAGTTACTACCGGGACAAGCGTACCCGCTACACCTTC
cdr3_aa: CASSYYRDKRTRYTF

j_call: TRBJ2-2
v_call: TRBV10-2
d_call: .
clone_size: .
cdr3_nt: TGCGCCAGCAGCCGGGACTCACCCTTGGGCGGGGAGCTGTTTTTT
cdr3_aa: CASSRDSPLGGELFF

j_call: TRBJ1-1
v_call: TRBV6-6
d_call: .
clone_size: .
cdr3_nt: TGTGCCAGCAGTTACGGACAGATGAACACTGAAGCTTTCTTT
cdr3_aa: CASSYGQMNTEAFF

j_call: TRBJ2-1
v_call: TRBV11-2
d_call: TRBD1
clone_size: .
cdr3_nt: TGTGCCAGCAGCTTTGACGGGACAGACTACAATGAGCAGTTCTTC
cdr3_aa: CASSFDGTDYNEQFF

j_call: TRBJ1-5
v_call: TRBV3-1/TRBV3-2
d_call: .
clone_size: .
cdr3_nt: TGTGCCAGCAGCCAAGATAAGTTAGGCAGGGGTTTGGGTCAGCCCCAGCATTTT
cdr3_aa: CASSQDKLGRGLGQPQHF

j_call: TRBJ1-1
v_call: TRBV19
d_call: .
clone_size: .
cdr3_nt: TGTGCCAGTAGTATCCAGGTCAACACTGAAGCTTTCTTT
cdr3_aa: CASSIQVNTEAFF

j_call: TRBJ1-3
v_call: TRBV27
d_call: TRBD1
clone_size: .
cdr3_nt: TGTGCCAGCAGTAGTAGACAGGGAGTTTCTGGAAACACCATATATTTT
cdr3_aa: CASSSRQGVSGNTIYF

j_call: TRBJ1-2
v_call: TRBV28
d_call: .
clone_size: .
cdr3_nt: TGTGCCAGCAGTTCCTCCCTCAGGGGAGGGGGAGGCGGCTACACCTTC
cdr3_aa: CASSSSLRGGGGGYTF

j_call: TRBJ1-2
v_call: TRBV6-4
d_call: TRBD1
clone_size: .
cdr3_nt: TGTGCCAGCAGTGACTCACCTCCAGGGGGAGGTAACTATGGCTACACCTTC
cdr3_aa: CASSDSPPGGGNYGYTF